Presented here are 9 T cell receptor beta chains from one specimen sequenced in a study of CD8 T cells in ankylosing spondylitis. TCRdb reanalysed the 5' RACE reads using MiXCR and keeps one entry per CDR3 protein. The sample contains fewer than 750,000 distinct CDR3 sequences, 19% of which appear only once. Overall study results and limits: One TCR beta motif, made up of several highly homologous variants, appeared characteristic of ankylosing spondylitis blood.

These receptors lack a known antigen. Material for sequencing was blood, either unsorted or a sorted T cell fraction (not recorded which). Every receptor here comes from a male donor with ankylosing spondylitis.

This clonotype came up a few times. V gene TRBV6-1 combines with J gene TRBJ2-1; D is unclear. The CDR3 is made up of 14 amino acids. Deletions cut 7 bases from V and 0 bases from J, with 10 bases between. CDR1 and CDR2 (germline): MNHNS, SASEGT. CDR3 protein: CASTASSSYNEQFF. For the CDR3, the DNA is TGTGCCAGCACCGCATCGAGCTCCTACAATGAGCAGTTCTTC.

The table lists this clonotype with a few counts. The V call is TRBV12-3 or TRBV12-4, the J call TRBJ1-4; D possibly corresponds to TRBD1 (5 bases). This CDR3 spans 13 amino acids. Trimming removed 1 base at V and 8 bases at J, with 8 bases between. The CDR3 DNA follows: TGTGCCAGCAGTTTAGGCCGACAGGAAAAACTGTTTTTT. Residues: CASSLGRQEKLFF.

This clonotype has a handful of counts. The V call is TRBV12-3 or TRBV12-4, the J call TRBJ1-1, with a tentative D call TRBD1 (6 bases). The V end lost 6 bases, the J end lost 0 bases, and 14 bases lay between the germline ends. This CDR3 comprises 15 residues. The CDR3 DNA reads as TGTGCCAGCAGCCGTAAGGGGGTCATGAACACTGAAGCTTTCTTT. Encoded protein: CASSRKGVMNTEAFF.

The V and J genes are TRBV20-1 and TRBJ2-5; perhaps TRBD1 as D (6 bases). The V and J ends lost 6 bases and 5 bases respectively, with 19 bases between them. CDR3 size: 14 residues. Germline values: CDR1 DFQATT, CDR2 SNEGSKA (reference sequence). The chain's CDR3 is CSAKQGIGVETQYF. CDR3 coding DNA: TGCAGTGCGAAACAGGGTATTGGGGTGGAGACCCAGTACTTC.

The chain carries TRBV3-1 and TRBJ2-4; unclear D gene. The CDR3 extends over 13 amino acids. V was trimmed by 0 bases and J by 11 bases, leaving 11 bases between them. Germline CDR1 is LGHDT and CDR2 is YNNKEL (reference sequence). The CDR3 protein is CASSQESVLVQYF. The CDR3 DNA reads as TGTGCCAGCAGCCAAGAATCAGTGCTGGTTCAGTACTTC.

The rearrangement links TRBV4-1 to TRBJ2-1, with 8 bases that match TRBD2. V lost 2 bases and J lost 6; bases outside the gene matches: 6. Germline CDR1 is MGHRA and CDR2 is YSYEKL. This CDR3 has 15 amino acids. The DNA for the CDR3 is TGCGCCAGCAGCCAACGGCGGGGGGCTGGCAATGAGCAGTTCTTC. It encodes CASSQRRGAGNEQFF.

This chain joins TRBV20-1 and TRBJ2-2; unclear D gene. The CDR3 consists of 16 residues. The germline CDR1 and CDR2 sequences are DFQATT and SNEGSKA (reference sequence). The ends were cut back, 5 bases at V and 1 base at J, with 17 bases in the middle. The CDR3 DNA is TGCAGTGCTCCTACACGAAACCCTGGGAACACCGGGGAGCTGTTTTTT. Amino acid sequence: CSAPTRNPGNTGELFF.

The chain couples TRBV19 to TRBJ1-1; 8 bases match TRBD1. Germline V gene lookup returns CDR1 LNHDA and CDR2 SQIVND (reference sequence). The CDR3 spans 14 residues. Trimming took 3 bases from V and 4 from J; bases not matched to a gene: 4. The CDR3 DNA sequence: TGTGCCAGTAGTATGCAGGGGGCGGCCACTGAAGCTTTCTTT. Amino acid sequence: CASSMQGAATEAFF. Supplemented by reference TRBV19 and TRBJ1-1, the full variable domain reads DGGITQSPKYLFRKEGQNVTLSCEQNLNHDAMYWYRQDPGQGLRLIYYSQIVNDFQKGDIAEGYSVSREKKESFPLTVTSAQKNPTAFYLCASSMQGAATEAFFGQGTRLTVV.

This clonotype has just a few counts. The chain couples TRBV12-3 or TRBV12-4 to TRBJ2-3; TRBD2 might be the D (6 bases). V shed 7 bases and J shed 4 bases, with 15 bases lying between them. This CDR3 has 14 amino acids. This CDR3 is CASTSRGSPDTQYF. The CDR3 coding sequence is TGTGCCAGCACCTCCCGGGGGTCCCCAGATACGCAGTATTTT.